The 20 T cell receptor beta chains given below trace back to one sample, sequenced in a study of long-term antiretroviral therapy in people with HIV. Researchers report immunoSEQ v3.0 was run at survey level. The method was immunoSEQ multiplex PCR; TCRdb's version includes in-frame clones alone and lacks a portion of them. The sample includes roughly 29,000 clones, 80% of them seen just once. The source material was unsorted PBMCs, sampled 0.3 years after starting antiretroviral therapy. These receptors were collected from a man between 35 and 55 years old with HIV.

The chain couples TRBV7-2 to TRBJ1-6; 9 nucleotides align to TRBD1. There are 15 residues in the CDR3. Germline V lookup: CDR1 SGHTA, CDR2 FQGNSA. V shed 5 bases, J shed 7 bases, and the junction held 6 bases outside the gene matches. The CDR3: CASSGQGQINSPLHF. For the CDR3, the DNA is TGTGCCAGCAGCGGACAGGGGCAGATAAATTCACCCCTCCACTTT.

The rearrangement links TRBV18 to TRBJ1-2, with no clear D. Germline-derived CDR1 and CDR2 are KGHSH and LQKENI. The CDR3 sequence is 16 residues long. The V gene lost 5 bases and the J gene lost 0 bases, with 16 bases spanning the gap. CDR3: CASSTGRSSPNYGYTF. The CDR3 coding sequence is TGTGCCAGCTCAACTGGACGGAGCTCTCCTAACTATGGCTACACCTTC.

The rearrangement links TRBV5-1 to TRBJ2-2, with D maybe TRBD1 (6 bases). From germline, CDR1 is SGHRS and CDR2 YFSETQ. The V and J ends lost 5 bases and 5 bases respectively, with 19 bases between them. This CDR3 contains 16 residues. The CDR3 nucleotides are TGCGCCAGCAGTCTTGGGATGGGGGCAAGAACCGGGGAGCTGTTTTTT. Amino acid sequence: CASSLGMGARTGELFF.

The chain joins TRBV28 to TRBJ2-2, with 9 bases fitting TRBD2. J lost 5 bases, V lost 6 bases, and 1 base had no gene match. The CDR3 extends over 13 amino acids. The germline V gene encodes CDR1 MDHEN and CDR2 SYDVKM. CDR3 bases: TGTGCCAGCAGGCTAGCGGGGACCGGGGAGCTGTTTTTT. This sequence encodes CASRLAGTGELFF. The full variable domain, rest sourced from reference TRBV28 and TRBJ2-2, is DVKVTQSSRYLVKRTGEKVFLECVQDMDHENMFWYRQDPGLGLRLIYFSYDVKMKEKGDIPEGYSVSREKKERFSLILESASTNQTSMYLCASRLAGTGELFFGEGSRLTVL.

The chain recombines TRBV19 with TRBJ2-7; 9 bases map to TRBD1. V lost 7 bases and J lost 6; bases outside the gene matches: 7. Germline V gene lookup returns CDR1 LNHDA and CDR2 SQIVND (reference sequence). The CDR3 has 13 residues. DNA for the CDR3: TGTGCCAGTACTCCGACAGGGGGTAGCGAGCAGTACTTC. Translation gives CASTPTGGSEQYF.

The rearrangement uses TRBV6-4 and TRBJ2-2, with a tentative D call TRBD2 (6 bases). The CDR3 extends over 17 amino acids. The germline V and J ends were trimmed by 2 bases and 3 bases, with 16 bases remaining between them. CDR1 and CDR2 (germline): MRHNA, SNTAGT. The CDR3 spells CASSDEGGPSHTGELFF. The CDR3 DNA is TGTGCCAGCAGTGACGAGGGAGGACCAAGCCACACCGGGGAGCTGTTTTTT.

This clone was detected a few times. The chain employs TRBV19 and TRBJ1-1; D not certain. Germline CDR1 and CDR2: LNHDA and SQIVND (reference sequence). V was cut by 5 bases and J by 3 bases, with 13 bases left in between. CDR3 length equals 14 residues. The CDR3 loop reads CASSGETLHTEAFF. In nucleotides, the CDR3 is TGTGCCAGTAGTGGGGAGACTTTACACACTGAAGCTTTCTTT.

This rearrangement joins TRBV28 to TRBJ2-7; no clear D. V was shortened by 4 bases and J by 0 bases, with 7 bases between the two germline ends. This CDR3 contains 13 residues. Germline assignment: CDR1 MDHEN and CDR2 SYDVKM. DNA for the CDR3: TGTGCCAGCAGTTCTCACAACTCCTACGAGCAGTACTTC. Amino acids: CASSSHNSYEQYF.

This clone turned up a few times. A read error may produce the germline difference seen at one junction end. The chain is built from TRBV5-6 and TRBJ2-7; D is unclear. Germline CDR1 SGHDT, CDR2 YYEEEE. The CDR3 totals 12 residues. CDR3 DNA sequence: TGTGCCAGCAGGTTGGCTCTGGGGGAGCAGTACTTC. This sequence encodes CASRLALGEQYF.

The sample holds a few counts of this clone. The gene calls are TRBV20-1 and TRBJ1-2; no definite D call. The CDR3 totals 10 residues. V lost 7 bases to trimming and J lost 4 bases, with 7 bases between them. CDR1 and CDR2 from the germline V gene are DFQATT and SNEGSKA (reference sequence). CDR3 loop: CSGSIYGYTF. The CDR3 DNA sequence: TGCAGTGGGTCGATCTATGGCTACACCTTC.

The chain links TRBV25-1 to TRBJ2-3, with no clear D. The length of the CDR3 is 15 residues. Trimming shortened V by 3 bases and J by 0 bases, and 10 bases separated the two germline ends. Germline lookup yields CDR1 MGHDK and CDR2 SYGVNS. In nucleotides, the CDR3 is TGTGCCAGCAGTGACCCTCTAAAAAGCACAGATACGCAGTATTTT. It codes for CASSDPLKSTDTQYF.

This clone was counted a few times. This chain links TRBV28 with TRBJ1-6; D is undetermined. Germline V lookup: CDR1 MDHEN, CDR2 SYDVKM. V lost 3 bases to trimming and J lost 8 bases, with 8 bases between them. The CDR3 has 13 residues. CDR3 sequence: CASSFSRDSPLHF. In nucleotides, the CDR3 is TGTGCCAGCAGTTTCTCCCGGGATTCACCCCTCCACTTT.

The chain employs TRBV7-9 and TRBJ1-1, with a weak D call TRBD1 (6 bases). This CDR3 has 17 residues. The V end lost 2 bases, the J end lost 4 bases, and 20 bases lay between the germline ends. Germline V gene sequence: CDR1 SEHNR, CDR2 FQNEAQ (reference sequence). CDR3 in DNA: TGTGCCAGCAGCTTAAGTGGCGGGCGGGGGCGCGGCACTGAAGCTTTCTTT. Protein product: CASSLSGGRGRGTEAFF.

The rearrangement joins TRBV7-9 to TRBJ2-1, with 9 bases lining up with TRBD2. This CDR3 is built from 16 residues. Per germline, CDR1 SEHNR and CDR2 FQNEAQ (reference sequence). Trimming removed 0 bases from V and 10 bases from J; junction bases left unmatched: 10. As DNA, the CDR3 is TGTGCCAGCAGCTTAGCGCCGGTAGCGGGAGAAGACGAGCAGTTCTTC. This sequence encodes CASSLAPVAGEDEQFF.

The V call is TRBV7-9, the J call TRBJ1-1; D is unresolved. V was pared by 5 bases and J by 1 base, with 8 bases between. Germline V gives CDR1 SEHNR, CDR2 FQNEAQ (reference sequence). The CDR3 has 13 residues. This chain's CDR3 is CASSRGPNTEAFF. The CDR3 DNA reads TGTGCCAGCAGCCGGGGTCCGAACACTGAAGCTTTCTTT.

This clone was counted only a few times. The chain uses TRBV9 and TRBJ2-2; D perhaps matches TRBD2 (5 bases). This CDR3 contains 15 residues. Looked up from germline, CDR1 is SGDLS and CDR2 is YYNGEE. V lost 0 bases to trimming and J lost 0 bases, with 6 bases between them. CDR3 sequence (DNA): TGTGCCAGCAGCGTAGGGGGAGCGAACACCGGGGAGCTGTTTTTT. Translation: CASSVGGANTGELFF. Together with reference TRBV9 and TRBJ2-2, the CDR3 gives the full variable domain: DSGVTQTPKHLITATGQRVTLRCSPRSGDLSVYWYQQSLDQGLQFLIQYYNGEERAKGNILERFSAQQFPDLHSELNLSSLELGDSALYFCASSVGGANTGELFFGEGSRLTVL.

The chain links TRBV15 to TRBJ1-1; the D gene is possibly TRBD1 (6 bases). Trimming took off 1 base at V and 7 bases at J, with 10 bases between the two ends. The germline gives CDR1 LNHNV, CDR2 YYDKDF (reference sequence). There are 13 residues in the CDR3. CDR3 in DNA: TGTGCCACCAGCAGAGTCCAGGGGCTTGAAGCTTTCTTT. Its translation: CATSRVQGLEAFF.

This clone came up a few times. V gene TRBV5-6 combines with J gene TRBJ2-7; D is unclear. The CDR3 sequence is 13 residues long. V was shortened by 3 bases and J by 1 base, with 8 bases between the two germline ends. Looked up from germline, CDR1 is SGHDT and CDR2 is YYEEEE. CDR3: CASSYGNSYEQYF. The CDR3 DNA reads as TGTGCCAGCAGCTACGGAAATTCCTACGAGCAGTACTTC.

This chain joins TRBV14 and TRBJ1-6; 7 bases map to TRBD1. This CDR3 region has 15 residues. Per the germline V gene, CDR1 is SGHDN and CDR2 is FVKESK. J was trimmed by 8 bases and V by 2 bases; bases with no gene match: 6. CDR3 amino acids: CASSQTRGGDSPLHF. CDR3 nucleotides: TGTGCCAGCAGCCAAACTAGAGGGGGCGATTCACCCCTCCACTTT.

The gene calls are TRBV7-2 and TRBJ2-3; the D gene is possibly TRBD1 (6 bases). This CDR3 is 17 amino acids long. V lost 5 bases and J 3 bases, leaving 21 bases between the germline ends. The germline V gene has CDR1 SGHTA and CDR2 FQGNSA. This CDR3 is CASSPRQVQGWTDTQYF. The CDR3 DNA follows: TGTGCCAGCAGCCCCAGACAGGTACAAGGGTGGACAGATACGCAGTATTTT.